Below are 18 T cell receptor beta chains sequenced from a single sample in a study of blood T cell repertoires in COVID-19. Assay used: immunoSEQ multiplex PCR; TCRdb lists only in-frame clones, some missing. The sample yields fewer than 250,000 clones, 81% seen once. The specimen sequenced was PBMCs or T cells enriched from blood (not recorded which). The source is a woman between 50 and 59 years old with acute COVID-19.

This clone has just a few counts. The rearrangement links TRBV30 to TRBJ1-1; D is unresolved. Germline V gene lookup returns CDR1 GTSNPN and CDR2 SVGIG (reference sequence). The V gene lost 3 bases and the J gene lost 1 base, with 9 bases spanning the gap. The length of the CDR3 is 13 residues. For the CDR3, the DNA is TGTGCCTGGAGCTTGATGGCGAACACTGAAGCTTTCTTT. Protein sequence: CAWSLMANTEAFF.

The rearrangement uses TRBV14 and TRBJ1-6; unclear D gene. Germline lookup yields CDR1 SGHDN and CDR2 FVKESK. V was trimmed by 0 bases and J by 5 bases, leaving 14 bases between them. CDR3 length: 17 amino acids. The CDR3 is CASSQDELAADNSPLHF. CDR3 nucleotides: TGTGCCAGCAGCCAAGATGAGTTGGCGGCAGATAATTCACCCCTCCACTTT.

This clone occurred a few times. This sequence joins TRBV5-4 and TRBJ1-2; 9 bases align to TRBD1. Germline values: CDR1 SGHNT, CDR2 YYREEE (reference sequence). Trimming removed 4 bases from V and 4 bases from J; junction bases left unmatched: 5. CDR3 length: 14 amino acids. The CDR3 bases are TGTGCCAGCAGCCAGGGACAGGGCCTCTATGGCTACACCTTC. Protein: CASSQGQGLYGYTF.

This chain joins TRBV5-5 and TRBJ2-2; TRBD2 matches 9 bases. Germline V lookup: CDR1 SGHKS, CDR2 YYEKEE (reference sequence). Trimming took 1 base from V and 1 from J; bases not matched to a gene: 2. This CDR3 comprises 16 residues. The CDR3 DNA follows: TGTGCCAGCAGCTTGACTAGCGGGCTGAACACCGGGGAGCTGTTTTTT. Its translation: CASSLTSGLNTGELFF.

The genes are TRBV6-1 and TRBJ1-1; D uncertain. Trimming shortened V by 2 bases and J by 2 bases, and 9 bases separated the two germline ends. The germline CDR1 and CDR2 sequences are MNHNS and SASEGT. The CDR3 has 14 amino acids. The CDR3 sequence: CASSEPGTNTEAFF. CDR3 coding DNA: TGTGCCAGCAGTGAACCGGGAACCAACACTGAAGCTTTCTTT.

The V and J genes are TRBV29-1 and TRBJ1-2, with 7 nucleotides matching TRBD1. The CDR3 contains 11 residues. Per germline, CDR1 SQVTM and CDR2 ANQGSEA. Trimming took 7 bases from V and 8 from J; bases not matched to a gene: 7. For the CDR3, the DNA is TGCAGCGGTCAGGGGGAAGGCGGCTACACCTTC. This sequence encodes CSGQGEGGYTF.

This clone has just one count. The DNA for the CDR3 is TGTGCCAGCAGTCTAGCGGGGGGGCCTCTGCGCACAGATACGCAGTATTTT. It encodes CASSLAGGPLRTDTQYF. The chain links TRBV6-6 to TRBJ2-3; 12 bases align to TRBD2. Unmatched junction bases numbered 7, after V lost 5 bases and J lost 1 base. Germline values: CDR1 MNHNY, CDR2 SVGAGI (reference sequence). The CDR3 loop spans 17 amino acids.

CDR3 sequence: CASSPLPRGREIVHEQYF. The CDR3 coding sequence is TGTGCCAGCAGTCCCCTGCCCAGGGGGCGGGAGATAGTCCACGAGCAGTACTTC. The V call is TRBV6-4, the J call TRBJ2-7; possibly TRBD1 for D (8 bases). From germline, CDR1 is MRHNA and CDR2 SNTAGT. With 5 bases removed from V and 5 bases from J, the gap between germline ends came to 28 bases. CDR3 size: 18 residues.

This chain connects TRBV28 to TRBJ1-6; D perhaps matches TRBD1 (5 bases). This CDR3 has 16 residues. V dropped 5 bases and J dropped 6 bases, with 17 bases sitting between them. Germline V gene lookup returns CDR1 MDHEN and CDR2 SYDVKM. DNA of the CDR3: TGTGCCAGCAGTCCACCCTCCGGGGGACCTAATTCACCCCTCCACTTT. Protein product: CASSPPSGGPNSPLHF.

This chain links TRBV5-1 with TRBJ2-7, with 9 bases that match TRBD1. CDR1 is SGHRS and CDR2 is YFSETQ in the germline V gene. The CDR3 extends over 16 amino acids. The ends lost 4 bases at V and 3 bases at J; junction bases unmatched: 11. The CDR3 coding sequence is TGCGCCAGCAGCGTAAATCCGGGACAGGGTATCTACGAGCAGTACTTC. The encoded protein is CASSVNPGQGIYEQYF.

V gene TRBV21-1 combines with J gene TRBJ2-2; the D call in the table, TRBD2, was not verified against the DNA. TRBV21-1 is tagged as a pseudogene. The CDR3 spans 14 residues. The CDR3 is CASSRGLNTGELFF. The CDR3 DNA reads TGTGCCAGCAGCCGAGGGTTAAACACCGGGGAGCTGTTTTTT.

The chain recombines TRBV5-1 with TRBJ1-1; 7 nucleotides line up with TRBD1. This CDR3 is 15 amino acids long. Trimming cost V 4 bases and J 2 bases; bases outside gene matches: 8. The germline V gene has CDR1 SGHRS and CDR2 YFSETQ. Here the CDR3 DNA reads TGCGCCAGCAGCCTGGGACAGCATATTAACACTGAAGCTTTCTTT. It codes for CASSLGQHINTEAFF.

This clone was detected many times. This chain connects TRBV27 to TRBJ2-7; D possibly corresponds to TRBD2 (5 bases). There are 13 residues in the CDR3. Between the trimmed V and J ends, which lost 6 bases and 2 bases, there was a span of 11 bases. Germline V CDR1 and CDR2: MNHEY, SMNVEV (reference sequence). In DNA, the CDR3 is TGTGCCAGCAGGAGGGAGTTCCCCTACGAGCAGTACTTC. This sequence encodes CASRREFPYEQYF.

This sequence joins TRBV7-2 and TRBJ1-4; 8 positions agree with TRBD1. CDR1 is SGHTA and CDR2 is FQGNSA in the germline V gene. The CDR3 is 14 residues long. V was clipped by 8 bases and J by 8 bases; unmatched bases: 10. For the CDR3, the DNA is TGTGCCAGCTCTCAGGGGGCAGCGCCGGAAAAACTGTTTTTT. It codes for CASSQGAAPEKLFF.

The chain recombines TRBV4-3 with TRBJ2-2; TRBD2 aligns across 7 bases. Germline values: CDR1 LGHNA, CDR2 YSLEER. CDR3 length: 18 residues. V lost 0 bases to trimming and J lost 4 bases; unmatched junction nucleotides: 11. The chain's CDR3 is CASSQDVPVRGSTGELFF. CDR3 coding DNA: TGCGCCAGCAGCCAAGATGTTCCGGTGCGGGGGAGCACCGGGGAGCTGTTTTTT.

This chain connects TRBV7-2 to TRBJ2-1, with TRBD2 identical over 10 bases. This CDR3 has 14 residues. Germline CDR1 SGHTA, CDR2 FQGNSA. The V and J ends lost 3 bases and 8 bases, in that order; junction bases with no gene match: 4. CDR3 loop: CASSFLLAGDEQFF. The CDR3 DNA reads TGTGCCAGCAGCTTTTTGCTAGCGGGAGATGAGCAGTTCTTC. Drawing the rest from reference TRBV7-2 and TRBJ2-1, the complete variable domain is GAGVSQSPSNKVTEKGKDVELRCDPISGHTALYWYRQSLGQGLEFLIYFQGNSAPDKSGLPSDRFSAERTGGSVSTLTIQRTQQEDSAVYLCASSFLLAGDEQFFGPGTRLTVL.

This chain links TRBV7-2 with TRBJ2-7, with TRBD2 matching 13 bases. The CDR3 consists of 15 residues. Germline CDR1 and CDR2: SGHTA and FQGNSA. Trimming at V came to 4 bases and at J to 3 bases, leaving 3 bases not matched to a gene. This CDR3 is CASSSGLAGVYEQYF. The CDR3 DNA is TGTGCCAGCAGCTCCGGACTAGCGGGGGTCTACGAGCAGTACTTC. The full variable domain, completed using reference TRBV7-2 and TRBJ2-7, is GAGVSQSPSNKVTEKGKDVELRCDPISGHTALYWYRQSLGQGLEFLIYFQGNSAPDKSGLPSDRFSAERTGGSVSTLTIQRTQQEDSAVYLCASSSGLAGVYEQYFGPGTRLTVT.

This clone has a handful of counts. The genes are TRBV27 and TRBJ2-1, with 10 bases aligning to TRBD1. Germline assignment: CDR1 MNHEY and CDR2 SMNVEV (reference sequence). The V gene end was trimmed by 3 bases and the J gene end by 6 bases; junction bases not matched to a gene: 5. CDR3 length: 15 amino acids. The DNA of the CDR3 is TGTGCCAGCAGTTTCGGGACAGGGGTAGTCAATGAGCAGTTCTTC. It yields the protein CASSFGTGVVNEQFF.